Listed here is a single T cell receptor (beta chain). Its matching antigen is unknown. The study assayed around 9.2 x 10^4 TCR templates per sample. Profiling relied on immunoSEQ multiplex PCR, and the TCRdb table lists in-frame clones only, not all of them. The data show around 87,000 clones, about 90% seen once. The entry originates in a study of siplizumab effects on memory and regulatory T cells. General study points: Alloreactive clones mapping to unstimulated subsets formed only a minor fraction.

Germline CDR1 is SEHNR and CDR2 is FQNEAQ (reference sequence). V was trimmed by 0 bases and J by 4 bases, leaving 12 bases between them. The CDR3 spans 15 residues. V is TRBV7-9 and J is TRBJ2-5, with a weak D call TRBD2 (5 bases). Input material: CD4+ T cells sorted from blood. This TCR derives from a human donor in good health. Written as DNA, the CDR3 is TGTGCCAGCAGCTTAGCGCTACCCGGAGGAGAGACCCAGTACTTC. It translates to CASSLALPGGETQYF.